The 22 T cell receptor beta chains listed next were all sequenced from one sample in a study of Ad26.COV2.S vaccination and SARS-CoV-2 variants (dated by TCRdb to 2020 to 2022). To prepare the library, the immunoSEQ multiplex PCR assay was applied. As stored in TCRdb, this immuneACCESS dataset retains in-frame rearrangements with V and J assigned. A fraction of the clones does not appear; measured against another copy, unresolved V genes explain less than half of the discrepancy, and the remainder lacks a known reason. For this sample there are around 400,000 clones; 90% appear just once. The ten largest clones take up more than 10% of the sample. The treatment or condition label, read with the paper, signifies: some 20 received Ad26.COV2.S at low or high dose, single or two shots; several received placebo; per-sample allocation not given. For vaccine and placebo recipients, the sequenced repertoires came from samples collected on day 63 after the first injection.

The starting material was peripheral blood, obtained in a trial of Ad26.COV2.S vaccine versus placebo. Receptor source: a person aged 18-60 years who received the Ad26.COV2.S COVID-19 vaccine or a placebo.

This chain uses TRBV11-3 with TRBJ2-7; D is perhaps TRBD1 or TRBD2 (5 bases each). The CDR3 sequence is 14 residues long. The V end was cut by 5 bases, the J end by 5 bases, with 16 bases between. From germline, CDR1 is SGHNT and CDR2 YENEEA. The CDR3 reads CASSPHGGTDEQYF. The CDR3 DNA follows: TGTGCCAGCAGCCCGCATGGGGGTACCGACGAGCAGTACTTC.

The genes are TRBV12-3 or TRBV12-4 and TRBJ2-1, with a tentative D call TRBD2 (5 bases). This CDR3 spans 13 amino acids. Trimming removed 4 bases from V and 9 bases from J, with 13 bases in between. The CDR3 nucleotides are TGTGCCAGCAGTTCGGGGTCCCTTGGTGAGCAGTTCTTC. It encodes CASSSGSLGEQFF.

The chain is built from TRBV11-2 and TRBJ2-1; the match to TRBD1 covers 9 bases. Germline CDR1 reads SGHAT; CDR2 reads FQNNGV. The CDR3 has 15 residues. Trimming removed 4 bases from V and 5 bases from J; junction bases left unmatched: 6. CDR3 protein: CASSSTGTGNNEQFF. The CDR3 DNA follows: TGTGCCAGCAGCTCTACCGGGACAGGGAACAATGAGCAGTTCTTC.

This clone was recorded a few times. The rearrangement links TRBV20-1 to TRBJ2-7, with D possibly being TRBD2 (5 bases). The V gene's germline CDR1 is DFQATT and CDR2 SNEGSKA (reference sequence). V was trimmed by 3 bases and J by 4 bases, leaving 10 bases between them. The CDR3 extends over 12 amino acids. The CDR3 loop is CSASLAQYEQYF. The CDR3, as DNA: TGCAGTGCTAGTCTAGCTCAGTACGAGCAGTACTTC.

CDR3 loop: CASSLGAERRSGNTIYF. For the CDR3, the DNA is TGCGCCAGCAGCTTGGGAGCCGAAAGAAGGTCTGGAAACACCATATATTTT. The gene calls are TRBV5-1 and TRBJ1-3, with D hard to call. The CDR3 spans 17 residues. Per germline, CDR1 SGHRS and CDR2 YFSETQ. V was shortened by 0 bases and J by 1 base, with 14 bases between the two germline ends.

The CDR3 region is CASSLFPGGTYEQYF. CDR3 in DNA: TGTGCCAGCAGTTTATTCCCGGGAGGAACCTACGAGCAGTACTTC. The chain combines TRBV28 with TRBJ2-7; 7 nucleotides match TRBD2. The germline V gene encodes CDR1 MDHEN and CDR2 SYDVKM. This CDR3 has 15 residues. Trimming cost V 1 base and J 2 bases; bases outside gene matches: 5.

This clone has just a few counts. CDR3 nucleotide sequence: TGTGCCAGCAGCGGGTGGGGAGGTACACAGCCCCAGCATTTT. It specifies CASSGWGGTQPQHF. The chain has TRBV5-6 and TRBJ1-5, with D unresolved. V was pared by 4 bases and J by 7 bases, with 15 bases between. CDR1 and CDR2 from the germline V gene are SGHDT and YYEEEE. The CDR3 has 14 residues.

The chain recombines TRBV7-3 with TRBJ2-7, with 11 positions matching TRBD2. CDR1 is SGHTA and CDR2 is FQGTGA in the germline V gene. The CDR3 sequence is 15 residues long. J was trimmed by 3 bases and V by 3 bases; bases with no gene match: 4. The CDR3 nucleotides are TGTGCCAGCAGCTTTTCCGGGACTAGCGGCTACGAGCAGTACTTC. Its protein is CASSFSGTSGYEQYF. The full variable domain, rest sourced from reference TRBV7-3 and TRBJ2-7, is GAGVSQTPSNKVTEKGKYVELRCDPISGHTALYWYRQSLGQGPEFLIYFQGTGAADDSGLPNDRFFAVRPEGSVSTLKIQRTERGDSAVYLCASSFSGTSGYEQYFGPGTRLTVT.

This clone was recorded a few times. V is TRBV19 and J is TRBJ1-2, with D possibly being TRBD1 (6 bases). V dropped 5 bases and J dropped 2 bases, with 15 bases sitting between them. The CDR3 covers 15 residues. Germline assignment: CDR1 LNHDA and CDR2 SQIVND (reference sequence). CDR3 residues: CASSLKKTGNYGYTF. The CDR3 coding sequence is TGTGCCAGTAGTCTGAAAAAAACAGGGAACTATGGCTACACCTTC.

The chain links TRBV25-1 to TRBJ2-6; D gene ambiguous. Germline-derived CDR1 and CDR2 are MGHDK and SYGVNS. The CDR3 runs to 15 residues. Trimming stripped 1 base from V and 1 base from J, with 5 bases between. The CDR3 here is CASSEWGSGANVLTF. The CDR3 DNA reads TGTGCCAGCAGTGAATGGGGTTCTGGGGCCAACGTCCTGACTTTC.

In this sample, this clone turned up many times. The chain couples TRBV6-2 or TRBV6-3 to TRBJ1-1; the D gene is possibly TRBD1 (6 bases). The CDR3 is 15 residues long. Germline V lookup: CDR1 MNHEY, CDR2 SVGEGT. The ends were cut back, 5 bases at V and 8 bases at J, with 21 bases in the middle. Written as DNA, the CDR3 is TGTGCCAGCAGTGACAGACACAGGGTAGATGCCGAAGCTTTCTTT. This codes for CASSDRHRVDAEAFF.

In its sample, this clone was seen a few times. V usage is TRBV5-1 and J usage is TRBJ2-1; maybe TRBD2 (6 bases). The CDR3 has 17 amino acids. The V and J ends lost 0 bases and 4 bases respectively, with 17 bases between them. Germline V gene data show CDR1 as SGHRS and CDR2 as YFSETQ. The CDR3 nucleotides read TGCGCCAGCAGCTTGGAATTTCGGGGGTCCACATACAATGAGCAGTTCTTC. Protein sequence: CASSLEFRGSTYNEQFF.

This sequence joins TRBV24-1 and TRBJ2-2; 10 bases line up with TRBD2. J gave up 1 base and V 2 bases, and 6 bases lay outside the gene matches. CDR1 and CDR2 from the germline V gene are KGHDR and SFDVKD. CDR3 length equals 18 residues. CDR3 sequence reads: CATSDSGLAELNTGELFF. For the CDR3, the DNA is TGTGCCACCAGTGATTCCGGACTAGCGGAACTGAACACCGGGGAGCTGTTTTTT.

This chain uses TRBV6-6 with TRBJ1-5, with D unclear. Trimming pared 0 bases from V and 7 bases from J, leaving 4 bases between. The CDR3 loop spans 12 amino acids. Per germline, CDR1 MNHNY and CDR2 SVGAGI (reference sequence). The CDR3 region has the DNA TGTGCCAGCAGTTACTCGGTACAGCCCCAGCATTTT. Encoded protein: CASSYSVQPQHF.

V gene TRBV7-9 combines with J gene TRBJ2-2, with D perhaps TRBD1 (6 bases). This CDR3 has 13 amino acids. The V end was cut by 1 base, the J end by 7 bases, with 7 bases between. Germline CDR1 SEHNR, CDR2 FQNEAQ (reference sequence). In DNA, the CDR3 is TGTGCCAGCAGCTTAGAGGGGGACGGGGAGCTGTTTTTT. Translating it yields CASSLEGDGELFF.

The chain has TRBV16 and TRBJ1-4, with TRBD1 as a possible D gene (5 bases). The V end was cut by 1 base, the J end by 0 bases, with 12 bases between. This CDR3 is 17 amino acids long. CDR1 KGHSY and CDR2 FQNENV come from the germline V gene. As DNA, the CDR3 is TGTGCCAGCAGCCAATTACTCGTGGGGGCAACTAATGAAAAACTGTTTTTT. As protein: CASSQLLVGATNEKLFF.

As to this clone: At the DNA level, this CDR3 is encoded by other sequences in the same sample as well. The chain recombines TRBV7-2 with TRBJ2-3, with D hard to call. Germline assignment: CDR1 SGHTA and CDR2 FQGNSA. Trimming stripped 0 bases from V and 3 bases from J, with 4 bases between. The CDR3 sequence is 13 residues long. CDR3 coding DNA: TGTGCCAGCAGCTTAGCGAGGACAGATACGCAGTATTTT. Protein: CASSLARTDTQYF.

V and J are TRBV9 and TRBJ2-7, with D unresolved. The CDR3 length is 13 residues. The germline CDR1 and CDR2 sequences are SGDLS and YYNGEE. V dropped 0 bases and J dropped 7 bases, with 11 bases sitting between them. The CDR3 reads CASSVDIREEQYF. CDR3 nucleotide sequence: TGTGCCAGCAGCGTAGATATAAGGGAAGAGCAGTACTTC. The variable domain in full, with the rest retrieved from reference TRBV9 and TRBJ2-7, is DSGVTQTPKHLITATGQRVTLRCSPRSGDLSVYWYQQSLDQGLQFLIQYYNGEERAKGNILERFSAQQFPDLHSELNLSSLELGDSALYFCASSVDIREEQYFGPGTRLTVT.

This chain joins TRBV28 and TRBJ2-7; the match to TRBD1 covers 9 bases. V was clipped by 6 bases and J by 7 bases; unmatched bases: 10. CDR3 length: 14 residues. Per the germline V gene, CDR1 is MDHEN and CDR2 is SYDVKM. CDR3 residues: CASSTGTGPSEQYF. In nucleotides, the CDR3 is TGTGCCAGCAGCACCGGGACAGGGCCCTCAGAGCAGTACTTC. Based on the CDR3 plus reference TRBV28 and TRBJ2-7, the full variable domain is DVKVTQSSRYLVKRTGEKVFLECVQDMDHENMFWYRQDPGLGLRLIYFSYDVKMKEKGDIPEGYSVSREKKERFSLILESASTNQTSMYLCASSTGTGPSEQYFGPGTRLTVT.

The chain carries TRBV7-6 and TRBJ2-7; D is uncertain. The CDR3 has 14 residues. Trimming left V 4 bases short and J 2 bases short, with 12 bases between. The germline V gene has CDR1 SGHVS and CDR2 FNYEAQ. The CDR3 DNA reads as TGTGCCAGCAGCTCTTTTGGCGCCGCCTACGAGCAGTACTTC. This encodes CASSSFGAAYEQYF.

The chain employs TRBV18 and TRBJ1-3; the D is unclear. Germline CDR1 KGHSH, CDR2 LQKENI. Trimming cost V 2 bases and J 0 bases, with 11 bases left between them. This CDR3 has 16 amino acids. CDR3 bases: TGTGCCAGCTCACCAAATGAGGCTATCTCTGGAAACACCATATATTTT. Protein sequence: CASSPNEAISGNTIYF.

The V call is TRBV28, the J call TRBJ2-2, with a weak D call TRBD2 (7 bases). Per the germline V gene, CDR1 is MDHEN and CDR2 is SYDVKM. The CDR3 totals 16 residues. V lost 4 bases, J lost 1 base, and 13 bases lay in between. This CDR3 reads CASSSPGEGNTGELFF. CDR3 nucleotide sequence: TGTGCCAGCAGTTCCCCAGGGGAGGGGAACACCGGGGAGCTGTTTTTT.